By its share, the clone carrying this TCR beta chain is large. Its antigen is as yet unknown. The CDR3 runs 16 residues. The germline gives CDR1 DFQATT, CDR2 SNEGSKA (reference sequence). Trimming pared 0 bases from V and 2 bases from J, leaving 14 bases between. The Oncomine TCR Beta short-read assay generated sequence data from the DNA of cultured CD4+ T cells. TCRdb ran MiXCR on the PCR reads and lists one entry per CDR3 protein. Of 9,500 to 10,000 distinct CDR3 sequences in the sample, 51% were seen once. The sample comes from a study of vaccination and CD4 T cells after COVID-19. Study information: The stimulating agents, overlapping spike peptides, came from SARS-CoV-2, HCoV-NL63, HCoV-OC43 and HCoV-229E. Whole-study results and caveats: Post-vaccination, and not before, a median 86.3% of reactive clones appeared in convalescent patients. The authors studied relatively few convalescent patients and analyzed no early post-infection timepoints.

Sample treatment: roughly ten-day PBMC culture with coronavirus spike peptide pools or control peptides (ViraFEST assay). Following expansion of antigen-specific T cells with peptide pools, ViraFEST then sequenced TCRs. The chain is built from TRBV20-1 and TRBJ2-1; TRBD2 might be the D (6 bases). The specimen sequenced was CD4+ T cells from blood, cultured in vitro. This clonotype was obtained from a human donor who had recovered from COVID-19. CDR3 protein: CSARDQKRAAYNEQFF. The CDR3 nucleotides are TGCAGTGCTAGAGATCAAAAGCGGGCTGCCTACAATGAGCAGTTCTTC.